This TCR beta chain was sequenced in a study of immune cell composition in non-small cell lung cancer. Repertoires were generated with immunoSEQ multiplex PCR, while TCRdb's copy carries only in-frame clones and drops some. This table holds more than 6,500 clones, about 68% found once. With 3 bases removed from V and 5 bases from J, the gap between germline ends came to 7 bases. Germline CDR1 SQVTM, CDR2 ANQGSEA. The CDR3 length is 11 residues. In its sample, this clone is medium-sized (0.01 to 0.1%). As yet, its antigen is unknown. Study-level findings and limits: Tumour TCR-beta clonality was not significantly tied to smoking pack-years. 60% to 80% of squamous and roughly 34% of adenocarcinoma cases had tumour-associated clones >0.5%.

Normal lung sampling was at least 3 cm from the tumour, as distant as possible. Template was genomic DNA from frozen, unsorted single-cell suspensions. The receptor was isolated from a human donor with non-small cell lung cancer. The sequencing sample was made of non-adjacent lung tissue. The chain recombines TRBV29-1 with TRBJ1-2; D gene uncertain. The chain's CDR3 is CSVDEMYGYTF. DNA of the CDR3: TGCAGCGTTGACGAGATGTATGGCTACACCTTC.